Listed here are 20 T cell receptor beta chains from one sample, sequenced in a study of blood T cell repertoires in COVID-19. The data were produced by immunoSEQ multiplex PCR, yet TCRdb's version contains in-frame clones alone and is incomplete. Of some 140,000 clones in the sample, about four fifths were seen once. Sequencing was done on a sample of PBMCs or T cells enriched from blood (not recorded which). Receptors were obtained from a man aged 35 to 55 with acute COVID-19.

V and J are TRBV7-9 and TRBJ1-2; D is perhaps TRBD1 (5 bases). This CDR3 is built from 13 residues. CDR1 and CDR2 from the germline V gene are SEHNR and FQNEAQ (reference sequence). Trimming left V 5 bases short and J 5 bases short, with 12 bases between. The CDR3 spells CASSPRDWYGYTF. The CDR3 region has the DNA TGTGCCAGCAGCCCCAGGGACTGGTATGGCTACACCTTC.

This clone has just one count. The CDR3 reads CASTSGTSGYNEQFF. The CDR3 coding sequence is TGTGCCAGCACATCCGGGACTAGCGGTTACAATGAGCAGTTCTTC. The chain recombines TRBV2 with TRBJ2-1; 11 bases agree with TRBD2. The V and J ends lost 7 bases and 4 bases, in that order; junction bases with no gene match: 6. The length of the CDR3 is 15 residues. Looked up from germline, CDR1 is SNHLY and CDR2 is FYNNEI.

The chain is built from TRBV4-1 and TRBJ2-7; TRBD2 matches at 11 bases. Unmatched junction bases numbered 2, after V lost 4 bases and J lost 3 bases. This CDR3 has 14 amino acids. In germline, CDR1 is MGHRA, CDR2 YSYEKL. The CDR3 nucleotides read TGCGCCAGCAGCCTGCTAGCGGGAGGCTACGAGCAGTACTTC. This translates into CASSLLAGGYEQYF.

This clone was detected only a few times. The genes are TRBV18 and TRBJ1-5; 8 nucleotides match TRBD1. Germline lookup yields CDR1 KGHSH and CDR2 LQKENI. The length of the CDR3 is 14 residues. The junction had 0 bases not matched to a gene; V was cut back by 3 bases and J by 2 bases. The CDR3 sequence: CASSPTGGNQPQHF. The DNA for the CDR3 is TGTGCCAGCTCACCGACAGGGGGCAATCAGCCCCAGCATTTT.

V gene TRBV7-2 combines with J gene TRBJ2-7, with 9 positions matching TRBD2. Germline trimming cut 5 bases from V and 4 bases from J; bases unmatched to any gene: 9. This CDR3 has 15 residues. CDR1 SGHTA and CDR2 FQGNSA come from the germline V gene. The CDR3 region has the DNA TGTGCCAGCAGCCCTTTAGCGGGAGTGGCTTACGAGCAGTACTTC. It is translated as CASSPLAGVAYEQYF.

This sequence joins TRBV28 and TRBJ2-7; TRBD2 agrees at 9 bases. Per the germline V gene, CDR1 is MDHEN and CDR2 is SYDVKM. With 6 bases clipped from V and 2 bases from J, the junction kept 14 bases outside the gene matches. The CDR3 covers 17 residues. CDR3 residues: CASSGLVWAGGPYEQYF. As DNA, the CDR3 is TGTGCCAGCAGCGGATTGGTTTGGGCGGGAGGGCCCTACGAGCAGTACTTC. The full variable domain, its missing parts supplied by reference TRBV28 and TRBJ2-7, is DVKVTQSSRYLVKRTGEKVFLECVQDMDHENMFWYRQDPGLGLRLIYFSYDVKMKEKGDIPEGYSVSREKKERFSLILESASTNQTSMYLCASSGLVWAGGPYEQYFGPGTRLTVT.

The V and J genes are TRBV7-2 and TRBJ2-5; tentatively, D is TRBD2 (6 bases). V was pared by 2 bases and J by 4 bases, with 17 bases between. CDR3 size: 16 residues. The germline V gene encodes CDR1 SGHTA and CDR2 FQGNSA. CDR3 nucleotides: TGTGCCAGCAGCTTATTCGGGCTGGGGGGAGGAGAGACCCAGTACTTC. Protein: CASSLFGLGGGETQYF.

The chain employs TRBV28 and TRBJ1-1; D unclear. The germline V gene has CDR1 MDHEN and CDR2 SYDVKM. The CDR3 is 15 amino acids. V gave up 1 base and J gave up 8 bases, with 17 bases separating them. The CDR3 sequence: CASSLSLGRATEAFF. Written as DNA, the CDR3 is TGTGCCAGCAGTTTATCCCTGGGGAGGGCCACGGAAGCTTTCTTT. The whole variable domain, remainder taken from reference TRBV28 and TRBJ1-1, is DVKVTQSSRYLVKRTGEKVFLECVQDMDHENMFWYRQDPGLGLRLIYFSYDVKMKEKGDIPEGYSVSREKKERFSLILESASTNQTSMYLCASSLSLGRATEAFFGQGTRLTVV.

The rearrangement links TRBV5-1 to TRBJ2-3; 14 nucleotides line up with TRBD2. The CDR3 runs 20 residues. Germline-derived CDR1 and CDR2 are SGHRS and YFSETQ. The V segment lost 0 bases and the J segment 0 bases; nucleotides outside the gene matches: 9. The CDR3 coding sequence is TGCGCCAGCAGCTTGGCCCCCCCGACTAGCGGGGGGGCGAGCACAGATACGCAGTATTTT. Its protein is CASSLAPPTSGGASTDTQYF.

This clone has only one observation. This chain joins TRBV30 and TRBJ1-1; D is uncertain. Trimming pared 6 bases from V and 1 base from J, leaving 21 bases between. This CDR3 contains 16 residues. Looked up from germline, CDR1 is GTSNPN and CDR2 is SVGIG (reference sequence). This CDR3 reads CACPVREGGENTEAFF. CDR3 in DNA: TGTGCCTGCCCCGTAAGAGAAGGCGGAGAGAACACTGAAGCTTTCTTT.

To note about this clone: The sample has other DNA sequences that encode this CDR3 too. CDR3 in DNA: TGTGCCAGCAGTTTCAGGCTAGCCACAGATACGCAGTATTTT. Translating it yields CASSFRLATDTQYF. V and J are TRBV28 and TRBJ2-3; possibly TRBD2 for D (5 bases). V lost 3 bases to trimming and J lost 2 bases, with 9 bases between them. This CDR3 has 14 amino acids. CDR1 and CDR2 (germline): MDHEN, SYDVKM.

This clone was found a few times. This chain connects TRBV5-1 to TRBJ1-6, with D unclear. The V gene's germline CDR1 is SGHRS and CDR2 YFSETQ. V was trimmed by 2 bases and J by 6 bases, leaving 9 bases between them. The CDR3 is 14 residues long. This chain's CDR3 is CASSFDSTNSPLHF. CDR3 in DNA: TGCGCCAGCAGCTTTGACTCCACTAATTCACCCCTCCACTTT.

The chain links TRBV18 to TRBJ1-3; 10 bases map to TRBD1. This CDR3 has 16 residues. Germline loops: CDR1 KGHSH, CDR2 LQKENI. Unmatched junction bases numbered 3, after V lost 4 bases and J lost 0 bases. The CDR3 sequence: CASSLWTGGSGNTIYF. The CDR3 DNA reads TGTGCCAGCTCACTCTGGACAGGGGGCTCTGGAAACACCATATATTTT.

This clone was observed once. The J gene is TRBJ2-3, the V gene TRBV28; no firm D call. V was pared by 10 bases and J by 2 bases, with 19 bases between. Germline values: CDR1 MDHEN, CDR2 SYDVKM. The CDR3 sequence is 15 residues long. Here the CDR3 reads CATTSPGSHTDTQYF. CDR3 DNA sequence: TGTGCCACCACATCACCGGGTTCACACACAGATACGCAGTATTTT.

This chain connects TRBV12-3 or TRBV12-4 to TRBJ2-3; D may be TRBD2 (5 bases). The V and J ends lost 2 bases and 6 bases respectively, with 9 bases between them. This CDR3 is built from 13 residues. The CDR3 loop is CASSLRVADTQYF. In DNA form, the CDR3 reads TGTGCCAGCAGTTTAAGGGTAGCGGATACGCAGTATTTT.

The chain combines TRBV5-4 with TRBJ1-5; 7 bases agree with TRBD1. The germline V gene encodes CDR1 SGHNT and CDR2 YYREEE (reference sequence). The trim removed 4 bases at V and 0 bases at J, leaving 13 bases unmatched. The CDR3 is made up of 18 amino acids. The CDR3, as DNA: TGTGCCAGCAGCCGTTCTTTTGACAGGGCGTATAGCAATCAGCCCCAGCATTTT. This translates into CASSRSFDRAYSNQPQHF.

The chain carries TRBV4-3 and TRBJ2-1, with TRBD1 identical over 10 bases. Germline CDR1 is LGHNA and CDR2 is YSLEER. The CDR3 has 13 residues. The CDR3 DNA is TGCGGACAGGGGGCGCGGTCCTACAATGAGCAGTTCTTC. Protein sequence: CGQGARSYNEQFF.

The gene calls are TRBV7-2 and TRBJ2-5; the match to TRBD2 covers 11 bases. V lost 5 bases to trimming and J lost 5 bases; unmatched junction nucleotides: 13. The germline gives CDR1 SGHTA, CDR2 FQGNSA. This CDR3 spans 17 amino acids. CDR3 region: CASSLTSGGELGETQYF. For the CDR3, the DNA is TGTGCCAGCAGCCTAACTAGCGGGGGAGAGTTAGGGGAGACCCAGTACTTC. Filled out from reference TRBV7-2 and TRBJ2-5, the complete variable domain reads GAGVSQSPSNKVTEKGKDVELRCDPISGHTALYWYRQSLGQGLEFLIYFQGNSAPDKSGLPSDRFSAERTGGSVSTLTIQRTQQEDSAVYLCASSLTSGGELGETQYFGPGTRLLVL.

This chain connects TRBV2 to TRBJ2-1; the D gene is possibly TRBD1 (5 bases). From germline, CDR1 is SNHLY and CDR2 FYNNEI. There are 13 residues in the CDR3. The ends were cut back, 3 bases at V and 12 bases at J, with 15 bases in the middle. DNA for the CDR3: TGTGCCAGCAGTGAGACCAGGATCGACAGGCAGTTCTTC. Protein product: CASSETRIDRQFF.

This chain uses TRBV5-8 with TRBJ1-2; 7 nucleotides agree with TRBD1. Germline CDR1 SGHTS, CDR2 YDEGEE. CDR3 length: 15 amino acids. Germline trimming cut 4 bases from V and 4 bases from J; bases unmatched to any gene: 10. CDR3 region: CASSLMGDSLYGYTF. The DNA for the CDR3 is TGTGCCAGCAGCCTAATGGGGGACAGCCTCTATGGCTACACCTTC.